Listed below are T cell receptor beta chains from one sample, sequenced in a study of Graves' ophthalmopathy and Graves' hyperthyroidism. TCRdb recomputed calls from the multiplex PCR reads with MiXCR, one row per CDR3 protein. This table holds 600,000 to 650,000 distinct CDR3 sequences, 20% to 25% found once. The sample consisted of peripheral blood. These receptor sequences come from a woman in her late teens or twenties with stable Graves' hyperthyroidism. Some clones in this sample may be carry-over from other donors' samples. CDR3s include the opening cysteine and the closing phenylalanine or tryptophan. D genes are given only for firm matches.

v_gene: TRBV2
d_gene: NA
len: 13
j_gene: TRBJ1-1
CDR3aa: CASSGGWGTEAFF

v_gene: TRBV19
d_gene: NA
len: 13
j_gene: TRBJ2-7
CDR3aa: CASSMGTSGEQYF

v_gene: TRBV28
d_gene: NA
len: 13
j_gene: TRBJ2-5
CDR3aa: CASGGGGQETQYF

v_gene: TRBV24-1
d_gene: NA
len: 15
j_gene: TRBJ1-2
CDR3aa: CATSDPRRGNHGYTF

v_gene: TRBV12-3/TRBV12-4
d_gene: TRBD2
len: 16
j_gene: TRBJ2-7
CDR3aa: CASSPPGTSRIYEQYF

v_gene: TRBV6-1
d_gene: TRBD1
len: 14
j_gene: TRBJ1-2
CDR3aa: CASSVGTANYGYTF

v_gene: TRBV7-9
d_gene: NA
len: 13
j_gene: TRBJ1-1
CDR3aa: CASSLGSGVEAFF

v_gene: TRBV15
d_gene: NA
len: 12
j_gene: TRBJ1-1
CDR3aa: CATSRNQGGAFF

v_gene: TRBV6-1
d_gene: NA
len: 12
j_gene: TRBJ1-5
CDR3aa: CASKDPNQPQHF

v_gene: TRBV2
d_gene: TRBD2
len: 13
j_gene: TRBJ2-7
CDR3aa: CASSEGLAYEQYF

v_gene: TRBV11-1
d_gene: NA
len: 16
j_gene: TRBJ1-6
CDR3aa: CASSHTDGAAFGALHF

v_gene: TRBV30
d_gene: TRBD1
len: 13
j_gene: TRBJ1-2
CDR3aa: CAWRPGQGLGYTF

v_gene: TRBV12-3/TRBV12-4
d_gene: TRBD1
len: 18
j_gene: TRBJ2-6
CDR3aa: CASSRRGQESSGANVLTF

v_gene: TRBV11-2
d_gene: NA
len: 16
j_gene: TRBJ2-6
CDR3aa: CASSLVRGSGANVLTF

v_gene: TRBV20-1
d_gene: NA
len: 10
j_gene: TRBJ2-7
CDR3aa: CSASRYEQYF

v_gene: TRBV30
d_gene: NA
len: 14
j_gene: TRBJ1-2
CDR3aa: CAWSEISNGYGYTF

v_gene: TRBV27
d_gene: TRBD1
len: 14
j_gene: TRBJ1-1
CDR3aa: CASSSHGQGSQAFF

v_gene: TRBV6-1
d_gene: NA
len: 15
j_gene: TRBJ1-4
CDR3aa: CASSPLTGIIEKLFF

v_gene: TRBV7-2
d_gene: NA
len: 15
j_gene: TRBJ2-6
CDR3aa: CASSPGRSGANVLTF

v_gene: TRBV28
d_gene: NA
len: 14
j_gene: TRBJ1-2
CDR3aa: CASSLLVTNYGYTF

v_gene: TRBV6-5
d_gene: NA
len: 16
j_gene: TRBJ2-2
CDR3aa: CASSLRGTMNTGELFF

v_gene: TRBV5-1
d_gene: NA
len: 14
j_gene: TRBJ1-1
CDR3aa: CASSLAGAGAEAFF

v_gene: TRBV4-1
d_gene: TRBD2
len: 20
j_gene: TRBJ2-5
CDR3aa: CASSPIQPGLAGGPRETQYF

v_gene: TRBV20-1
d_gene: TRBD2
len: 19
j_gene: TRBJ2-6
CDR3aa: CSARGGTSGSVGGANVLTF

v_gene: TRBV12-3/TRBV12-4
d_gene: TRBD1
len: 15
j_gene: TRBJ1-5
CDR3aa: CASSPRGRGSQPQHF

v_gene: TRBV13
d_gene: NA
len: 15
j_gene: TRBJ1-2
CDR3aa: CASSVSDGQLYGYTF

v_gene: TRBV20-1
d_gene: NA
len: 14
j_gene: TRBJ1-3
CDR3aa: CSARSPDSGNTIYF

v_gene: TRBV7-2
d_gene: NA
len: 15
j_gene: TRBJ2-7
CDR3aa: CASSLVGSLSYEQYF

v_gene: TRBV11-1
d_gene: NA
len: 17
j_gene: TRBJ1-1
CDR3aa: CASSLGGGVQGLDHAFF

v_gene: TRBV12-3/TRBV12-4
d_gene: NA
len: 13
j_gene: TRBJ1-1
CDR3aa: CASSGRSYTEAFF

v_gene: TRBV6-8
d_gene: NA
len: 15
j_gene: TRBJ1-5
CDR3aa: CASSTDVRVGQPQHF

v_gene: TRBV7-3
d_gene: NA
len: 13
j_gene: TRBJ2-4
CDR3aa: CASGRDPGGIQYF

v_gene: TRBV6-1
d_gene: TRBD1
len: 15
j_gene: TRBJ1-6
CDR3aa: CATLPGQGVRSPLHF

v_gene: TRBV12-3/TRBV12-4
d_gene: NA
len: 14
j_gene: TRBJ1-1
CDR3aa: CASSLVQGSTEAFF

v_gene: TRBV7-8
d_gene: TRBD1
len: 15
j_gene: TRBJ1-6
CDR3aa: CASSPGQGRRSPLHF

v_gene: TRBV18
d_gene: NA
len: 13
j_gene: TRBJ2-5
CDR3aa: CAGSPDGGETQYF

v_gene: TRBV5-1
d_gene: NA
len: 14
j_gene: TRBJ1-2
CDR3aa: CASSLETGKNGYTF

v_gene: TRBV15
d_gene: NA
len: 16
j_gene: TRBJ1-2
CDR3aa: CATSKSVGVVYYGYTF

v_gene: TRBV2
d_gene: NA
len: 15
j_gene: TRBJ1-2
CDR3aa: CASSVWESPNYGYTF

v_gene: TRBV6-1
d_gene: TRBD1
len: 16
j_gene: TRBJ2-2
CDR3aa: CASSGQGGAITGELFF

v_gene: TRBV6-2/TRBV6-3
d_gene: TRBD1
len: 20
j_gene: TRBJ1-2
CDR3aa: CASRYGQEPKNSPLDYGYTF

v_gene: TRBV12-3/TRBV12-4
d_gene: NA
len: 13
j_gene: TRBJ2-5
CDR3aa: CASSLGREETQYF

v_gene: TRBV7-2
d_gene: TRBD1
len: 14
j_gene: TRBJ2-5
CDR3aa: CASSFRQGQETQYF

v_gene: TRBV11-2
d_gene: NA
len: 13
j_gene: TRBJ1-1
CDR3aa: CASSPDWRAEAFF

v_gene: TRBV11-2
d_gene: NA
len: 13
j_gene: TRBJ2-5
CDR3aa: CASSREEVGTQYF

v_gene: TRBV11-2
d_gene: NA
len: 16
j_gene: TRBJ2-5
CDR3aa: CASRSVKGAIGETQYF

v_gene: TRBV12-3/TRBV12-4
d_gene: TRBD1
len: 14
j_gene: TRBJ1-1
CDR3aa: CASSFGQVNTEAFF

v_gene: TRBV9
d_gene: TRBD1
len: 14
j_gene: TRBJ1-5
CDR3aa: CASSQTGEPQPQHF

v_gene: TRBV4-1
d_gene: TRBD2
len: 13
j_gene: TRBJ2-7
CDR3aa: CASSRPSGDEQYF

v_gene: TRBV11-1
d_gene: TRBD1
len: 18
j_gene: TRBJ1-2
CDR3aa: CASSSGTGHKIDGGGYTF

v_gene: TRBV12-3/TRBV12-4
d_gene: NA
len: 15
j_gene: TRBJ1-3
CDR3aa: CASSLGVHSGNTIYF

v_gene: TRBV30
d_gene: NA
len: 13
j_gene: TRBJ1-2
CDR3aa: CAGSEWDNYGYTF

v_gene: TRBV28
d_gene: NA
len: 15
j_gene: TRBJ1-2
CDR3aa: CASSLPLGRDYGYTF

v_gene: TRBV12-3/TRBV12-4
d_gene: NA
len: 17
j_gene: TRBJ2-6
CDR3aa: CASSLVSSGPGANVLTF